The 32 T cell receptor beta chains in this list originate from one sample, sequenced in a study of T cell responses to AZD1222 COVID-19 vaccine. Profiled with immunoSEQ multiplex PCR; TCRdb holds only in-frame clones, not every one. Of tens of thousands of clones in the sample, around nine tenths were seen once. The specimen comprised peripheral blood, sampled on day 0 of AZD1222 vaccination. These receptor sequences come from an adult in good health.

CDR3 DNA sequence: TGTGCCAGCAGACCCAGGACAGGGCTGGTCGAAAAACTGTTTTTT. It codes for CASRPRTGLVEKLFF. J is TRBJ1-4 and V is TRBV6-5; 8 bases are a match to TRBD1. The CDR3 spans 15 residues. The germline CDR1 and CDR2 sequences are MNHEY and SVGAGI. Losses at the gene ends were 6 bases for V and 8 bases for J; bases not matched to a gene: 11.

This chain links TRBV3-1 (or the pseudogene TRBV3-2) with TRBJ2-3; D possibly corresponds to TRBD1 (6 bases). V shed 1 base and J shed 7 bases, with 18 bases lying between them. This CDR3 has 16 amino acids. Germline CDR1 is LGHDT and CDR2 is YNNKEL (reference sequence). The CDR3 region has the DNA TGTGCCAGCAGCCAAGTACCGGGACACAATATGAATACGCAGTATTTT. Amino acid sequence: CASSQVPGHNMNTQYF.

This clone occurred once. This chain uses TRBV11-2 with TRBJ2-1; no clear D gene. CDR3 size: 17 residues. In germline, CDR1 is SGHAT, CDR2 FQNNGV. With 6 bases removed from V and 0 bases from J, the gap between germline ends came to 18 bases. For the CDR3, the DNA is TGTGCCAGCAGTCCCTGGTCAAGCTCGATCTCCTACAATGAGCAGTTCTTC. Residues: CASSPWSSSISYNEQFF.

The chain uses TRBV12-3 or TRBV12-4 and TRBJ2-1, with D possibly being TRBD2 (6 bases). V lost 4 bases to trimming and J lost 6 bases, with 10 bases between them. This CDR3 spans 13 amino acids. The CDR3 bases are TGTGCCAGCAGTTCTGCGGGGCTCAATGAGCAGTTCTTC. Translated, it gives CASSSAGLNEQFF.

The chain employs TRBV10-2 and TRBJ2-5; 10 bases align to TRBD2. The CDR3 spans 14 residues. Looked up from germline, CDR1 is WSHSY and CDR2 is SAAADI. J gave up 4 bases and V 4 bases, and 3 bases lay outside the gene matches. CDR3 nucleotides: TGCGCCAGCAGTGTAGCGGGGGGCCCAGAGACCCAGTACTTC. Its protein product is CASSVAGGPETQYF.

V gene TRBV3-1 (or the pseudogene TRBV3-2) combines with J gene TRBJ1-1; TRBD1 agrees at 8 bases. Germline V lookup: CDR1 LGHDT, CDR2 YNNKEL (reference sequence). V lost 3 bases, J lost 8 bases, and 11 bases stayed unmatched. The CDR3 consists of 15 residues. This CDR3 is CASSHATIGQGEAFF. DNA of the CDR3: TGTGCCAGCAGCCACGCCACGATAGGACAGGGAGAAGCTTTCTTT.

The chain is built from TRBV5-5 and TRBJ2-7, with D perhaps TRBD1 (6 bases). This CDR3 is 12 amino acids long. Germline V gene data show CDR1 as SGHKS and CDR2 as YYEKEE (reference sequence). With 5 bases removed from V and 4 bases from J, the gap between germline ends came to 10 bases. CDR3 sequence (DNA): TGTGCCAGCAGTCCTGACAGGTACGAGCAGTACTTC. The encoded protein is CASSPDRYEQYF.

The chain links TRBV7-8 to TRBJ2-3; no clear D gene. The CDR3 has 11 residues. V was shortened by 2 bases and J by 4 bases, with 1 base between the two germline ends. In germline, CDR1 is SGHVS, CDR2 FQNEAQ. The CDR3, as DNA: TGTGCCAGCAGCTTATCAGATACGCAGTATTTT. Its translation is CASSLSDTQYF.

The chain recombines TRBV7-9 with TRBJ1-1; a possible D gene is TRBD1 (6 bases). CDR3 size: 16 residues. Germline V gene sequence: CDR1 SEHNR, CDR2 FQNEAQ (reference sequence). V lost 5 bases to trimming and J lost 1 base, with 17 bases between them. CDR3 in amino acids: CASSRDVGGGNTEAFF. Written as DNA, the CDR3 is TGTGCCAGCAGCCGCGACGTGGGGGGCGGGAACACTGAAGCTTTCTTT. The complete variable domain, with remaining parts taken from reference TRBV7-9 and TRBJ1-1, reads DTGVSQNPRHKITKRGQNVTFRCDPISEHNRLYWYRQTLGQGPEFLTYFQNEAQLEKSRLLSDRFSAERPKGSFSTLEIQRTEQGDSAMYLCASSRDVGGGNTEAFFGQGTRLTVV.

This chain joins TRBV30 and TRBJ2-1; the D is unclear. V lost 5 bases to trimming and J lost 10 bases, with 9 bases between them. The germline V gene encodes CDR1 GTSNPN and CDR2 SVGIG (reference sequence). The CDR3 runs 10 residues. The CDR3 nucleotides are TGTGCCTGGGGATCCGCAGAGCAGTTCTTC. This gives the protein CAWGSAEQFF.

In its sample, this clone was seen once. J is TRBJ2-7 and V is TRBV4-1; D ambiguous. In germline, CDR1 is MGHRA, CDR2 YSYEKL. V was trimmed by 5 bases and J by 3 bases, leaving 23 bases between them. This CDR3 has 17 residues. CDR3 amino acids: CASSFRLVGRLNYEQYF. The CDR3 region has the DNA TGCGCCAGCAGCTTCCGCCTGGTTGGACGCCTAAACTACGAGCAGTACTTC.

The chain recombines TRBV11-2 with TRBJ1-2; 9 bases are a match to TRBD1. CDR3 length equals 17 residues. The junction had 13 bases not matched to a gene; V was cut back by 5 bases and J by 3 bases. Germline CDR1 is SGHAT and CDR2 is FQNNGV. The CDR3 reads CASSEDRGKGYYYGYTF. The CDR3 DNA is TGTGCCAGCAGCGAAGACAGGGGGAAAGGGTACTACTATGGCTACACCTTC.

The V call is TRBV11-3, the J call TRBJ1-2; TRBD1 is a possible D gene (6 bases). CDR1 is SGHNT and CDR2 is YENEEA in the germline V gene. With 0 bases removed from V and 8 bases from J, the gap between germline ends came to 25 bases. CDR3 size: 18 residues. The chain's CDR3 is CASSLEEPGGPPKVGYTF. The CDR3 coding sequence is TGTGCCAGCAGCTTAGAGGAGCCTGGGGGGCCCCCTAAAGTAGGCTACACCTTC. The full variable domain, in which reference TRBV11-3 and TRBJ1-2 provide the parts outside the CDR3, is EAGVVQSPRYKIIEKKQPVAFWCNPISGHNTLYWYLQNLGQGPELLIRYENEEAVDDSQLPKDRFSAERLKGVDSTLKIQPAELGDSAVYLCASSLEEPGGPPKVGYTFGSGTRLTVV.

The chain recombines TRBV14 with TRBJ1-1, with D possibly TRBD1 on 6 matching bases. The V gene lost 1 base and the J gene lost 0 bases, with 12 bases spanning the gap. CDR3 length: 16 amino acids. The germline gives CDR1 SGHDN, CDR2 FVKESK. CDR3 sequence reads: CASSQVVGTLNTEAFF. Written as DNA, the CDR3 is TGTGCCAGCAGCCAAGTGGTTGGGACACTGAACACTGAAGCTTTCTTT. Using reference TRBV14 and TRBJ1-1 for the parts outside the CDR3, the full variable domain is EAGVTQFPSHSVIEKGQTVTLRCDPISGHDNLYWYRRVMGKEIKFLLHFVKESKQDESGMPNNRFLAERTGGTYSTLKVQPAELEDSGVYFCASSQVVGTLNTEAFFGQGTRLTVV.

CDR3 sequence reads: CASRLGGTYEQYF. The CDR3 bases are TGTGCCAGCCGGCTCGGGGGAACCTACGAGCAGTACTTC. V usage is TRBV6-5 and J usage is TRBJ2-7, with TRBD2 as a possible D gene (6 bases). The V gene's germline CDR1 is MNHEY and CDR2 SVGAGI. The length of the CDR3 is 13 residues. V dropped 8 bases and J dropped 2 bases, with 13 bases sitting between them.

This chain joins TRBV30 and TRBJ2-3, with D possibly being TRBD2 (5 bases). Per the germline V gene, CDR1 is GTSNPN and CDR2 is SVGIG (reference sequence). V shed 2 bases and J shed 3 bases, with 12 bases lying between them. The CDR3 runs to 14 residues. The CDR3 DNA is TGTGCCTGGAGTTCCGGGATTGGAACAGATACGCAGTATTTT. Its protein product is CAWSSGIGTDTQYF.

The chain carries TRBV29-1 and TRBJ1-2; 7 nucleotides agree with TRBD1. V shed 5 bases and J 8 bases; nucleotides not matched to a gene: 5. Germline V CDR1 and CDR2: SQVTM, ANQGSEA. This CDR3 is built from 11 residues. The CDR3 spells CSVPTGNGYTF. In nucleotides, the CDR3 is TGCAGCGTTCCGACAGGGAACGGCTACACCTTC.

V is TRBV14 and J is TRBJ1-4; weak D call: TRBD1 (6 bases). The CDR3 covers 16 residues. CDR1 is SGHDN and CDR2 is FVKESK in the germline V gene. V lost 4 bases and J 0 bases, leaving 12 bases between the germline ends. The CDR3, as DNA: TGTGCCAGCAGCCGAGGACAGCCAGCAACTAATGAAAAACTGTTTTTT. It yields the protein CASSRGQPATNEKLFF.

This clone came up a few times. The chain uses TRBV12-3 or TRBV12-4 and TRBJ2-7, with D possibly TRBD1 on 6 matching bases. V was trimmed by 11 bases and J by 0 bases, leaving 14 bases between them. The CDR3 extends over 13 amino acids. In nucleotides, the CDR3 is TGTGCCTGCACAACAGGGTCCTCCTACGAGCAGTACTTC. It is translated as CACTTGSSYEQYF.

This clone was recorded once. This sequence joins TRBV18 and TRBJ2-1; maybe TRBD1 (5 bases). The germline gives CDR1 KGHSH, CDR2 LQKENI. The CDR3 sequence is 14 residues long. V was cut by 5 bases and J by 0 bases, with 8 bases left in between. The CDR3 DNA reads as TGTGCCAGCTCAGAGACAGCCTCCTACAATGAGCAGTTCTTC. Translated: CASSETASYNEQFF.

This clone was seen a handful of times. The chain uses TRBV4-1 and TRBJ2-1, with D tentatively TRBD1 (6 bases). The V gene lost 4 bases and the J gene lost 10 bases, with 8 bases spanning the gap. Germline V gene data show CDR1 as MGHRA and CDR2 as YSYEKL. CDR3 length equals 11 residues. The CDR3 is CASSLDREQFF. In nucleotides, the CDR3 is TGCGCCAGCAGCCTCGACAGGGAGCAGTTCTTC.

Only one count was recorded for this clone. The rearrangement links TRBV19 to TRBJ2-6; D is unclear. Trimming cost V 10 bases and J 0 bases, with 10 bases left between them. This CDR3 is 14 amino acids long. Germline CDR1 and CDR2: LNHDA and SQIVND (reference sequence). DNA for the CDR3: TGTGCCACGATGTCCTTCTCTGGGGCCAACGTCCTGACTTTC. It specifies CATMSFSGANVLTF.

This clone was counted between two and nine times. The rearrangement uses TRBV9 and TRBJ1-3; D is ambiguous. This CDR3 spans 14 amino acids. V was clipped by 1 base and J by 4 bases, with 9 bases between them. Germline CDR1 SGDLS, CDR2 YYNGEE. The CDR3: CASSVRAEGNTIYF. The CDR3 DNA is TGTGCCAGCAGCGTACGGGCCGAGGGAAACACCATATATTTT. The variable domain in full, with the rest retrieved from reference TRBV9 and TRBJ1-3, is DSGVTQTPKHLITATGQRVTLRCSPRSGDLSVYWYQQSLDQGLQFLIQYYNGEERAKGNILERFSAQQFPDLHSELNLSSLELGDSALYFCASSVRAEGNTIYFGEGSWLTVV.

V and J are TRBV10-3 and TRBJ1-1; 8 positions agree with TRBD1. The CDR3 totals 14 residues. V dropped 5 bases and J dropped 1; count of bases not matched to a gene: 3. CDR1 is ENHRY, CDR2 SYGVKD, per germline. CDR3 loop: CAISFGTGNTEAFF. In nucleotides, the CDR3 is TGTGCCATCAGTTTTGGGACAGGGAACACTGAAGCTTTCTTT.

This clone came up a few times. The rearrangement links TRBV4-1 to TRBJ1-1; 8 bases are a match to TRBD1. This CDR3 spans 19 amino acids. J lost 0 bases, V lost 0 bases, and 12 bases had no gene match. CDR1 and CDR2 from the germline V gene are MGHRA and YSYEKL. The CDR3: CASSQEASRGPFVNTEAFF. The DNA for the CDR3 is TGCGCCAGCAGCCAAGAAGCCTCCAGGGGGCCGTTCGTGAACACTGAAGCTTTCTTT.

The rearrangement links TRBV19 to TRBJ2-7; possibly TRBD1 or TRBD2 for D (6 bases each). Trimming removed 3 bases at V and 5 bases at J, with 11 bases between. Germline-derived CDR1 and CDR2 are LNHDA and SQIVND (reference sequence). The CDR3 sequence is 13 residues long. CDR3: CASSMRGANEQYF. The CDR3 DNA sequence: TGTGCCAGTAGTATGAGGGGGGCAAACGAGCAGTACTTC.

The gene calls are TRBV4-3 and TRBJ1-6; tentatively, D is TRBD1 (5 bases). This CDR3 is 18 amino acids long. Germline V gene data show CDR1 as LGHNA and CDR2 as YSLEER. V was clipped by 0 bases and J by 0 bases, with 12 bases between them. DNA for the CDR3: TGCGCCAGCAGCCAAGAACCCCGACAGAGCTCCTATAATTCACCCCTCCACTTT. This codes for CASSQEPRQSSYNSPLHF.

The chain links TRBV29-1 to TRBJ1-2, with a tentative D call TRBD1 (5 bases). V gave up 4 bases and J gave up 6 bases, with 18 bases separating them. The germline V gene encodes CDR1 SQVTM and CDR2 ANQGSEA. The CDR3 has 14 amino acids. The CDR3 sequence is CSVASSPGIHGYTF. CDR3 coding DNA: TGCAGCGTTGCTTCGTCGCCAGGGATCCATGGCTACACCTTC.

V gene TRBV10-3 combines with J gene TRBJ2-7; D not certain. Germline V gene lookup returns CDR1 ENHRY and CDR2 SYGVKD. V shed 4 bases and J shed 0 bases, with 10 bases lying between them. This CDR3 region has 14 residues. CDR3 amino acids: CAISAPGSSYEQYF. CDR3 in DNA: TGTGCCATCAGTGCACCAGGAAGCTCCTACGAGCAGTACTTC.

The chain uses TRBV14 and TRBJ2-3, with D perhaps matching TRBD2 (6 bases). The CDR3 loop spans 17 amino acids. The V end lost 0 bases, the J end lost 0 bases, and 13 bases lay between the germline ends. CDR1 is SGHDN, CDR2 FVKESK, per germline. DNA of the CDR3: TGTGCCAGCAGCCAAGATTGGATAGCGGAGAGCACAGATACGCAGTATTTT. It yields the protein CASSQDWIAESTDTQYF.

DNA of the CDR3: TGTGCCAGCAGCCAAGATCCCGGGAACACCGGGGAGCTGTTTTTT. It yields the protein CASSQDPGNTGELFF. The rearrangement uses TRBV3-1 (or the pseudogene TRBV3-2) and TRBJ2-2; the D is unclear. Germline CDR1 and CDR2: LGHDT and YNNKEL (reference sequence). V was pared by 0 bases and J by 1 base, with 6 bases between. This CDR3 region has 15 residues.

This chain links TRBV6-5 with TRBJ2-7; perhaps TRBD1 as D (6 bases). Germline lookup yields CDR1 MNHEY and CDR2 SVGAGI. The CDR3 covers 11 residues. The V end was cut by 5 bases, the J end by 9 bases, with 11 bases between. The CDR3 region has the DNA TGTGCCAGCAGTACAGGGCGTGTGCAGTACTTC. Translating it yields CASSTGRVQYF.